This TCR beta chain was obtained from a study of vaccination and CD4 T cells after COVID-19. Study-level background: Samples taken post-COVID came a median 101 days after diagnosis, ranging from 35 to 161.

There are 16 residues in the CDR3. Germline V gene data show CDR1 as MNHNS and CDR2 as SASEGT. Deletions cut 7 bases from V and 10 bases from J, with 23 bases between. This clonotype was seen a handful of times. Its target is unknown. At the Johns Hopkins FTIC core, DNA taken from cultured CD4+ T cells was sequenced by way of the Oncomine TCR Beta short-read assay. TCRdb independently ran MiXCR on the PCR reads; one entry per CDR3 protein. The sample consists of 10,000 to 15,000 distinct CDR3 sequences, about 48% of them appearing once. Treatment of the sample: roughly ten-day PBMC culture with coronavirus spike peptide pools or control peptides (ViraFEST assay). Antigen-specific T cells were expanded with peptide pools by ViraFEST, and TCRs were then sequenced.

The V and J genes are TRBV6-1 and TRBJ1-6; no firm D call. The sample was cultured CD4+ T cells from blood, taken after SARS-CoV-2 vaccination. The clonotype was recovered from a human donor with COVID-19. CDR3 protein: CASIKSRDREGSPLHF. In DNA form, the CDR3 reads TGTGCCAGCATAAAGTCCCGAGACCGGGAAGGATCACCCCTCCACTTT.